Listed below are T cell receptor beta chains from one sample, sequenced in a study of shared clonotypes between healthy human individuals. Sequenced by immunoSEQ multiplex PCR; TCRdb stores in-frame clones only, minus some. The top ten clones hold around 1.4% of a sample with about 1 million clones, more than 60% of them seen once. The sequenced sample was memory CD4+ T cells sorted from blood. Receptors originate from a man between 18 and 29 years old in good health. Both conserved end residues are part of each CDR3. D genes are given only for firm matches. Only some rows state a clone size, as once, few, many or a class for expanded clones.

CDR3aa	CDR3nt	d_gene	j_gene	v_gene	abundance
CASGPDTSWETQYF	TGTGCTAGTGGACCCGACACCTCCTGGGAGACCCAGTACTTC	-	TRBJ2-5	TRBV12-5	once
CSVGNTGELFF	TGCAGCGTTGGGAACACCGGGGAGCTGTTTTTT	-	TRBJ2-2	TRBV29-1	few
CASSFGQGQETQYF	TGTGCCAGCAGCTTCGGGCAGGGACAAGAGACCCAGTACTTC	-	TRBJ2-5	TRBV9	-
CASSSGQGVLQPQHF	TGTGCCAGCAGTTCGGGACAGGGGGTCCTTCAGCCCCAGCATTTT	TRBD1	TRBJ1-5	TRBV6-5	-
CSFVGGNIQYF	TGCAGCTTCGTGGGGGGAAACATTCAGTACTTC	-	TRBJ2-4	TRBV29-1	-
CASSVRAPGEQFF	TGTGCCAGCAGCGTACGAGCCCCAGGTGAGCAGTTCTTC	-	TRBJ2-1	TRBV9	-
CSVEAGTGKADTQYF	TGCAGCGTTGAAGCCGGGACAGGGAAGGCAGATACGCAGTATTTT	TRBD1	TRBJ2-3	TRBV29-1	-
CASSARQGEWADTQYF	TGCGCCAGCAGCGCCCGACAGGGGGAATGGGCAGATACGCAGTATTTT	TRBD1	TRBJ2-3	TRBV4-1	-
CASSLENTEAFF	TGTGCCAGCAGCTTAGAGAACACTGAAGCTTTCTTT	-	TRBJ1-1	TRBV6-1	-
CASRGGAEGEQFF	TGTGCCAGCAGAGGGGGGGCGGAGGGTGAGCAGTTCTTC	-	TRBJ2-1	TRBV6-6	-
CASRPGQNSYEQYF	TGCGCCAGCAGACCGGGACAGAACTCCTACGAGCAGTACTTC	TRBD1	TRBJ2-7	TRBV5-1	-
CASSLGPGITNEKLFF	TGTGCCAGCAGCTTAGGCCCTGGTATAACTAATGAAAAACTGTTTTTT	-	TRBJ1-4	TRBV13	-
CASSSTSGLTDTQYF	TGTGCCAGCAGCTCTACTAGCGGTCTCACAGATACGCAGTATTTT	TRBD2	TRBJ2-3	TRBV7-2	once
CASSFFAPTGTRGNTIYF	TGTGCCAGCAGCTTCTTCGCTCCGACAGGGACAAGAGGAAACACCATATATTTT	-	TRBJ1-3	TRBV21-1	-
CAINEGARMAGNTIYF	TGTGCCATCAACGAGGGGGCCCGAATGGCTGGAAACACCATATATTTT	TRBD1	TRBJ1-3	TRBV10-3	-
CASSEGAGGHTDTQYF	TGTGCCAGCAGTGAAGGAGCGGGGGGACACACAGATACGCAGTATTTT	TRBD2	TRBJ2-3	TRBV6-1	-
CASSYSSVGFYEQYF	TGTGCCAGCAGTTACTCGTCGGTGGGGTTCTACGAGCAGTACTTC	-	TRBJ2-7	TRBV6-5	-
CASTSLGQGTSPLHF	TGTGCCAGCACCTCGCTGGGACAGGGAACATCACCCCTCCACTTT	TRBD1	TRBJ1-6	TRBV5-4	-
CASSDGTNYGYTF	TGTGCCAGCAGTGACGGCACTAACTATGGCTACACCTTC	-	TRBJ1-2	TRBV6-4	-
CAISGGAFEQFF	TGTGCCATTAGCGGGGGGGCATTTGAGCAGTTCTTC	TRBD2	TRBJ2-1	TRBV10-3	-
CAISETKAGVSDTQYF	TGTGCCATCAGTGAGACAAAAGCGGGAGTTTCAGATACGCAGTATTTT	TRBD2	TRBJ2-3	TRBV10-3	-
CASSTTGGRVYEQYF	TGTGCCAGTAGTACGACGGGAGGGCGGGTCTACGAGCAGTACTTC	TRBD2	TRBJ2-7	TRBV19	-
CASSDGTGVSGNTIYF	TGTGCCAGCAGCGATGGGACAGGGGTATCTGGAAACACCATATATTTT	TRBD1	TRBJ1-3	TRBV9	-
CASSYLGQPSTDTQYF	TGTGCCAGCAGCTACCTAGGACAGCCTAGCACAGATACGCAGTATTTT	-	TRBJ2-3	TRBV7-2	many
CASSFGQGANSPLHF	TGTGCCAGCAGCTTCGGACAGGGGGCTAATTCACCCCTCCACTTT	TRBD1	TRBJ1-6	TRBV11-2	once
CAWSSGRNEKLFF	TGTGCCTGGAGTTCCGGACGGAATGAAAAACTGTTTTTT	-	TRBJ1-4	TRBV30	-
CASSQSSASEAFF	TGTGCCAGCAGCCAATCATCGGCGTCTGAAGCTTTCTTT	-	TRBJ1-1	TRBV16	many
CASSSGTYRSPYNEQFF	TGTGCCAGCAGCTCGGGGACTTATCGCTCGCCCTACAATGAGCAGTTCTTC	-	TRBJ2-1	TRBV5-4	-
CASSLRQGVETQYF	TGTGCCAGCAGTTTACGACAGGGGGTTGAGACCCAGTACTTC	TRBD1	TRBJ2-5	TRBV28	-
CASSSLGQGPNQPQHF	TGTGCCAGCAGTTCTCTGGGACAGGGACCGAATCAGCCCCAGCATTTT	TRBD1	TRBJ1-5	TRBV28	-
CATGDRQVLESTEAFF	TGTGCCACCGGGGACAGGCAGGTATTAGAATCCACTGAAGCTTTCTTT	TRBD1	TRBJ1-1	TRBV10-3	-
CASSLRGYGYTF	TGTGCCAGCAGTTTAAGGGGGTATGGCTACACCTTC	-	TRBJ1-2	TRBV28	-
CASSSRTSGESYEQYF	TGTGCCAGCAGCAGCCGGACTAGCGGGGAATCCTACGAGCAGTACTTC	TRBD2	TRBJ2-7	TRBV9	-
CASWTGLYGYTF	TGTGCCAGCTGGACAGGGCTCTATGGCTACACCTTC	TRBD1	TRBJ1-2	TRBV6-5	-
CASRHMGTEAFF	TGTGCCAGTAGGCATATGGGCACTGAAGCTTTCTTT	-	TRBJ1-1	TRBV19	few
CSALSGRNEQFF	TGCAGCGCTCTGAGCGGGAGGAATGAGCAGTTCTTC	TRBD2	TRBJ2-1	TRBV29-1	few
CASSETSYYGAFF	TGTGCCAGCAGTGAAACAAGCTATTATGGGGCTTTCTTT	-	TRBJ1-1	TRBV6-1	-
CASIKARMNGYTF	TGTGCCAGCATTAAGGCCAGGATGAATGGCTACACCTTC	-	TRBJ1-2	TRBV2	few
CASSYSRQEPQHF	TGTGCCAGCAGTTACTCGCGGCAGGAGCCCCAGCATTTT	-	TRBJ1-5	TRBV6-5	-
CASSVGGAGRSNTGELFF	TGTGCCAGCAGCGTAGGGGGAGCGGGGCGATCGAACACCGGGGAGCTGTTTTTT	TRBD2	TRBJ2-2	TRBV9	-
CASSLAGDSNQPQHF	TGTGCCAGCAGCTTAGCAGGGGACAGCAATCAGCCCCAGCATTTT	-	TRBJ1-5	TRBV7-2	-
CASSAEGASNQPQHF	TGTGCCAGCAGCGCCGAGGGGGCTAGCAATCAGCCCCAGCATTTT	TRBD1	TRBJ1-5	TRBV6-1	-
CASSPPRQGNYGYTF	TGTGCCAGCAGTCCCCCGAGACAGGGGAACTATGGCTACACCTTC	TRBD1	TRBJ1-2	TRBV6-5	-
CASSLAGQNSPLHF	TGTGCCAGCAGCTTAGCGGGCCAAAATTCACCCCTCCACTTT	-	TRBJ1-6	TRBV7-2	-
CASSSQDRWTGELFF	TGTGCCAGCAGCTCTCAGGACCGGTGGACCGGGGAGCTGTTTTTT	-	TRBJ2-2	TRBV7-9	-
CASSLAGTSYNEQFF	TGCGCCAGCAGCTTGGCCGGTACATCCTACAATGAGCAGTTCTTC	-	TRBJ2-1	TRBV5-1	-
CASSSQPGTGYYGYTF	TGTGCCAGCAGCTCGCAACCCGGGACAGGGTACTATGGCTACACCTTC	TRBD1	TRBJ1-2	TRBV9	-
CASSVEGLGIQYF	TGTGCCAGCAGTGTCGAGGGGCTTGGCATTCAGTACTTC	-	TRBJ2-4	TRBV2	-
CASSSPGRVETQYF	TGTGCCAGCAGCTCACCGGGACGAGTGGAGACCCAGTACTTC	-	TRBJ2-5	TRBV7-3	once
CASRNYIDNEQFF	TGTGCCAGTAGAAACTACATTGACAATGAGCAGTTCTTC	-	TRBJ2-1	TRBV19	-
CASSLNHQGARSYGYTF	TGTGCCAGCAGTTTAAACCATCAGGGGGCCCGAAGCTATGGCTACACCTTC	TRBD1	TRBJ1-2	TRBV28	-
CASSVDGGSGNTIYF	TGTGCCAGCAGCGTAGATGGGGGATCTGGAAACACCATATATTTT	-	TRBJ1-3	TRBV9	once